Sequencing of this T cell receptor beta chain was carried out in a study of graft-versus-host responses after intestinal transplantation. Overall study: Recipients underwent multivisceral, liver-intestinal, or isolated intestinal transplants.

CDR1 is SGDLS and CDR2 is YYNGEE in the germline V gene. The CDR3 is 14 amino acids. V lost 3 bases to trimming and J lost 5 bases; unmatched junction nucleotides: 5. Assay used: immunoSEQ multiplex PCR; TCRdb lists only in-frame clones, some missing. Of nearly 90,000 clones in the sample, less than 90% are singletons; the top ten hold about a sixth. Details on this clone: Its target is not known.

This sample comprised unstimulated CD8+ T cells sorted from spleen or lymph node cells, obtained before intestinal transplant. This TCR derives from a human donor who received an intestinal transplant. The chain employs TRBV9 and TRBJ1-3, with TRBD1 matching 7 bases. CDR3 DNA sequence: TGTGCCAGCAGCGGGGACAGTAATAGAAACACCATATATTTT. It is translated as CASSGDSNRNTIYF.